This T cell receptor beta chain was documented in a study of Graves' ophthalmopathy and Graves' hyperthyroidism. From RNA, the CDR3 regions of TCR beta chains were amplified and sequenced. Following a first-round RT-PCR that used HTBI primers, a second-round multiplex PCR was carried out. TCRdb recomputed calls from the multiplex PCR reads with MiXCR, one row per CDR3 protein. The sample has over 500,000 distinct CDR3 sequences, about 20% seen once; the top ten hold approximately 7%. The ends lost 4 bases at V and 5 bases at J; junction bases unmatched: 2. Germline V lookup: CDR1 SGHRS, CDR2 YFSETQ. The CDR3 runs 12 residues. No ophthalmopathy within 18 months of follow-up signified stable hyperthyroidism. In this sample, this clonotype turned up many times.

The chain uses TRBV5-1 and TRBJ1-1, with TRBD1 identical over 7 bases. The sequenced sample consisted of peripheral blood. The source of this sequence is a woman younger than 30 with stable Graves' hyperthyroidism. Some clones in this sample may be carry-over from other donors' samples. CDR3 DNA: TGCGCCAGCAGCGAACAGGGGACTGAAGCTTTCTTT. This sequence encodes CASSEQGTEAFF.